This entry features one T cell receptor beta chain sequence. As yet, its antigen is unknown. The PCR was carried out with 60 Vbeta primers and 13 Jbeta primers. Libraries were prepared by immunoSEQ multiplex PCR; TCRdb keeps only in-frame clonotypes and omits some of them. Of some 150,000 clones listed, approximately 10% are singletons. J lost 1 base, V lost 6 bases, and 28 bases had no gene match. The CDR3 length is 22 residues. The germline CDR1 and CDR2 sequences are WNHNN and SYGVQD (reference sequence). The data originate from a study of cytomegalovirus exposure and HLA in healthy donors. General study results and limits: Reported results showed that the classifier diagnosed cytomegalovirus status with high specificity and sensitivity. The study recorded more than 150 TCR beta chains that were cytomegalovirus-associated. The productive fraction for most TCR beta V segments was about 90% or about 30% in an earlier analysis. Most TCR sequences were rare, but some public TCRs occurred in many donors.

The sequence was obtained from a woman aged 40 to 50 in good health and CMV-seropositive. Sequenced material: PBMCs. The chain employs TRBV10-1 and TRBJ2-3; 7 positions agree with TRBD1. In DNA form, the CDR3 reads TGCGCCAGCAGAGCCTTGTTCCCACGACAGGGTCGCACGCGGTTTGGCACAGATACGCAGTATTTT. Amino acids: CASRALFPRQGRTRFGTDTQYF.